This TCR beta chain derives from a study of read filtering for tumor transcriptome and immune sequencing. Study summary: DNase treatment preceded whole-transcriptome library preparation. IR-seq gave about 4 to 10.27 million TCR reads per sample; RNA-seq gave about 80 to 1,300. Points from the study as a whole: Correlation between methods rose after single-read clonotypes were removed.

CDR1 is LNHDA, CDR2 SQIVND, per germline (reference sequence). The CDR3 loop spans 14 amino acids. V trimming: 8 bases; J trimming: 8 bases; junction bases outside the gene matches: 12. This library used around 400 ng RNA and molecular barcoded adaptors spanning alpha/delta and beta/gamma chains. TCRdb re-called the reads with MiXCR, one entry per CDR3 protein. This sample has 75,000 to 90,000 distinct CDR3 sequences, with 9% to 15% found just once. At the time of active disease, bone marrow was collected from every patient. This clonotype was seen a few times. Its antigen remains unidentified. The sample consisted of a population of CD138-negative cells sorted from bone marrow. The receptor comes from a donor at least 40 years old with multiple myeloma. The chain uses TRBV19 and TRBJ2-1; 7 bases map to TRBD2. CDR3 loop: CASGHRLAPHEQFF. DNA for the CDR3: TGTGCCAGTGGTCACAGACTAGCTCCCCATGAGCAGTTCTTC.